This TCR beta chain was profiled in a study of blood T cell repertoires in COVID-19. Overall study: T cells, B-cell-depleted T cells, or PBMCs supplied cDNA or gDNA.

Measured with immunoSEQ multiplex PCR; TCRdb has only the in-frame clones, and not every one. The table shows under 200,000 clones, with around 84% occurring only once. Sample: peripheral blood. The clonotype originates from a woman at least 80 years old with acute or convalescent COVID-19.

The CDR3 coding sequence is TGTGCCAGCTCGGCGGGACTCGACAATGAGCAGTTCTTC. Translating gives CASSAGLDNEQFF. The J gene is TRBJ2-1, the V gene TRBV18; maybe TRBD2 (6 bases). Germline CDR1 is KGHSH and CDR2 is LQKENI. V was shortened by 6 bases and J by 5 bases, with 11 bases between the two germline ends. This CDR3 is 13 amino acids long.